The sequence of this TCR beta chain was determined in a study of OX40 agonist ivuxolimab in advanced cancers. Overall study: The dose of intravenous ivuxolimab that patients received every 2 weeks ranged from 0.01 to 10 mg/kg. Earlier anti-PD-1, anti-PD-L1 or anti-CTLA-4 therapy was permitted; 30% to 50% had received some. Dose-escalation cases comprised hepatocellular carcinoma, melanoma, renal cell or head and neck cancer.

About this clone: The antigen is unknown.

In germline, CDR1 is SGHRS, CDR2 YFSETQ. The CDR3 contains 14 residues. V shed 1 base and J shed 2 bases, with 10 bases lying between them. Assay used: immunoSEQ multiplex PCR; TCRdb lists only in-frame clones, some missing. The repertoire holds approximately 40,000 clones, with roughly 84% as singletons. Notes on the study in general: More expanded clones were seen, on average, in CD8+ T cells than in CD4+.

This material consisted of CD4+ or CD8+ T cells sorted from blood, taken in a trial of the OX40 agonist ivuxolimab. The V call is TRBV5-1, the J call TRBJ2-7; D could derive from TRBD1 or TRBD2 (5 bases each). This TCR derives from an adult with an advanced solid tumor such as melanoma, head and neck, liver or kidney cancer. The DNA for the CDR3 is TGCGCCAGCAGCTTGTACGGGGCGGCCTACGAGCAGTACTTC. It is translated as CASSLYGAAYEQYF.